This entry lists 30 T cell receptor beta chains sequenced from one sample in a study of response to subunit inactivated influenza vaccine. TCRdb re-analysed the RT-PCR reads in MiXCR, keeping a single row per CDR3 protein. The data hold some 570,000 distinct CDR3 sequences, with about 11% observed a single time. A further study also used this sample, focusing on T cells expressing NK-cell markers. From that study: A 5'RACE template switching approach incorporating UMIs was used to make TCR beta cDNA.

This sample comprised PBMCs from blood, obtained on the day of vaccination. These receptors were taken from a man aged 50-60 years who received an inactivated influenza vaccine.

This clonotype was counted only a few times. The chain links TRBV6-1 to TRBJ2-7; 9 bases are shared with TRBD1. CDR1 and CDR2 from the germline V gene are MNHNS and SASEGT. V lost 6 bases and J lost 9; bases outside the gene matches: 12. The length of the CDR3 is 14 residues. The CDR3 region has the DNA TGTGCCAGCAGGGCCGGGGACAGGGACCGTGGGCAGTACTTC. It translates to CASRAGDRDRGQYF.

This clonotype has at least ten counts. The rearrangement links TRBV29-1 to TRBJ2-1; tentatively, D is TRBD1 or TRBD2 (5 bases each). The CDR3 sequence is 10 residues long. Germline V gene sequence: CDR1 SQVTM, CDR2 ANQGSEA. The V end lost 7 bases, the J end lost 12 bases, and 13 bases lay between the germline ends. The CDR3 nucleotides are TGCAGCGCGAGAGGGGAAGGGCAGTTCTTC. This translates into CSARGEGQFF.

This clonotype was observed many times. The chain carries TRBV20-1 and TRBJ2-5; D might be TRBD1 (6 bases). Germline V gene data show CDR1 as DFQATT and CDR2 as SNEGSKA (reference sequence). CDR3 size: 15 residues. Trimming cost V 2 bases and J 0 bases, with 13 bases left between them. The CDR3 sequence: CSARSYREYQETQYF. As DNA, the CDR3 is TGCAGTGCTAGATCATACAGGGAGTACCAAGAGACCCAGTACTTC.

This clonotype was seen ten or more times. The rearrangement joins TRBV7-6 to TRBJ2-5; 7 nucleotides agree with TRBD1. The CDR3 runs 15 residues. Trimming at V came to 6 bases and at J to 5 bases, leaving 12 bases not matched to a gene. Germline V gene sequence: CDR1 SGHVS, CDR2 FNYEAQ. The CDR3 sequence: CASRSLKGALETQYF. As DNA, the CDR3 is TGTGCCAGCAGATCTCTGAAGGGGGCGTTGGAGACCCAGTACTTC.

The genes are TRBV2 and TRBJ2-5, with D perhaps matching TRBD2 (6 bases). V lost 3 bases and J lost 3, with 8 bases in between. The V gene's germline CDR1 is SNHLY and CDR2 FYNNEI. The CDR3 runs 13 residues. The CDR3 loop reads CASSDTGEETQYF. The CDR3 DNA reads as TGTGCCAGCAGTGACACGGGGGAAGAGACCCAGTACTTC.

This clonotype was seen only a few times. DNA for the CDR3: TGTGCCAGCAGCGCTTTGGCCGGGACTAGCTCGGATGAGCAGTTCTTC. Translated, it gives CASSALAGTSSDEQFF. This chain joins TRBV25-1 and TRBJ2-1; TRBD2 agrees at 9 bases. Germline loops: CDR1 MGHDK, CDR2 SYGVNS. The CDR3 is 16 residues long. Trimming cost V 6 bases and J 8 bases; bases outside gene matches: 14.

The table lists this clonotype with many counts. J is TRBJ2-3 and V is TRBV28; D remains unclear. The CDR3 length is 17 residues. Germline values: CDR1 MDHEN, CDR2 SYDVKM. The V end was cut by 2 bases, the J end by 2 bases, with 17 bases between. The CDR3, as DNA: TGTGCCAGCAGTTTAACCGGTAGGGCAGCCTCCACAGATACGCAGTATTTT. Its translation is CASSLTGRAASTDTQYF.

The chain combines TRBV7-2 with TRBJ1-5; 7 positions match TRBD1. This CDR3 region has 13 residues. Germline values: CDR1 SGHTA, CDR2 FQGNSA. Losses at the gene ends were 6 bases for V and 3 bases for J; bases not matched to a gene: 2. This CDR3 is CASRGQINQPQHF. CDR3 DNA: TGTGCCAGCAGGGGACAGATCAATCAGCCCCAGCATTTT.

Only a few counts were recorded for this clonotype. V usage is TRBV20-1 and J usage is TRBJ2-5; D not resolved. Trimming shortened V by 2 bases and J by 2 bases, and 15 bases separated the two germline ends. The CDR3 is 15 amino acids. Per the germline V gene, CDR1 is DFQATT and CDR2 is SNEGSKA (reference sequence). The chain's CDR3 is CSARSWKGIQETQYF. Here the CDR3 DNA reads TGCAGTGCTAGATCCTGGAAGGGTATACAAGAGACCCAGTACTTC.

Concerning this clonotype: This may be a read error: a much more frequent sequence differs by one nucleotide. The rearrangement uses TRBV29-1 and TRBJ2-7; TRBD1 matches 7 bases. The V gene's germline CDR1 is SQVTM and CDR2 ANQGSEA. This CDR3 spans 11 amino acids. Germline trimming cut 8 bases from V and 4 bases from J; bases unmatched to any gene: 5. The CDR3 loop reads CSIGQEYEQYF. In DNA form, the CDR3 reads TGCAGCATTGGACAGGAATACGAGCAGTACTTC.

Many counts were recorded for this clonotype. V gene TRBV3-1 combines with J gene TRBJ2-3; 8 nucleotides match TRBD2. Trimming at V came to 0 bases and at J to 9 bases, leaving 5 bases not matched to a gene. Per the germline V gene, CDR1 is LGHDT and CDR2 is YNNKEL (reference sequence). There are 14 residues in the CDR3. CDR3 DNA: TGTGCCAGCAGCCAAGATGGGACTAGGGGGACGCAGTATTTT. The encoded protein is CASSQDGTRGTQYF.

This clonotype occurred a few times. The chain employs TRBV7-2 and TRBJ1-1; 7 bases map to TRBD1. CDR1 SGHTA and CDR2 FQGNSA come from the germline V gene. The CDR3 is 12 amino acids. Unmatched junction bases numbered 4, after V lost 4 bases and J lost 8 bases. CDR3 coding DNA: TGTGCCAGCAGCTCCGACAGGGTAGAAGCTTTCTTT. Encoded protein: CASSSDRVEAFF.

This clonotype has ten or more counts. The chain combines TRBV6-1 with TRBJ2-4, with 8 bases that match TRBD1. The germline CDR1 and CDR2 sequences are MNHNS and SASEGT. CDR3 length: 14 residues. V was pared by 8 bases and J by 9 bases, with 12 bases of the junction left unmatched. CDR3 nucleotides: TGTGCCAGCGGTCTTGGACAGGGAAAGGGCATTCAGTACTTC. It encodes CASGLGQGKGIQYF.

This clonotype turned up a few times. The chain has TRBV3-1 and TRBJ2-3, with D possibly called TRBD1 or TRBD2 (5 bases each). Germline assignment: CDR1 LGHDT and CDR2 YNNKEL (reference sequence). V lost 0 bases and J lost 4, with 17 bases in between. The CDR3 is 17 residues long. The CDR3 loop is CASSQDRGPIGADTQYF. CDR3 bases: TGTGCCAGCAGCCAAGATAGGGGACCCATCGGGGCAGATACGCAGTATTTT.

The chain joins TRBV30 to TRBJ2-7; D is undetermined. The CDR3 has 11 amino acids. Between the trimmed V and J ends, which lost 1 base and 5 bases, there was a span of 6 bases. CDR1 and CDR2 (germline): GTSNPN, SVGIG (reference sequence). The CDR3 here is CAWSAYNEQYF. Written as DNA, the CDR3 is TGTGCCTGGAGTGCCTACAACGAGCAGTACTTC.

The rearrangement joins TRBV7-9 to TRBJ2-7; D may be TRBD2 (7 bases). Trimming took 3 bases from V and 7 from J, leaving 19 bases between them. The CDR3 consists of 15 residues. Germline CDR1 is SEHNR and CDR2 is FQNEAQ (reference sequence). CDR3 loop: CASSFVAGALGEQYF. The CDR3 region has the DNA TGTGCCAGCAGCTTCGTGGCGGGGGCCCTGGGGGAGCAGTACTTC.

The V call is TRBV7-3, the J call TRBJ2-6, with a tentative D call TRBD2 (7 bases). Germline lookup yields CDR1 SGHTA and CDR2 FQGTGA. This CDR3 is 18 amino acids long. Trimming stripped 2 bases from V and 0 bases from J, with 14 bases between. The CDR3 loop is CASSLSGGLFSGANVLTF. CDR3 sequence (DNA): TGTGCCAGCAGCTTATCGGGGGGCTTATTCTCTGGGGCCAACGTCCTGACTTTC.

This chain uses TRBV29-1 with TRBJ2-3, with 8 nucleotides matching TRBD1. V dropped 7 bases and J dropped 4; count of bases not matched to a gene: 10. The length of the CDR3 is 14 residues. CDR1 is SQVTM, CDR2 ANQGSEA, per germline. CDR3 sequence: CSARTGSGADTQYF. CDR3 DNA: TGCAGCGCCCGGACAGGGTCCGGGGCAGATACGCAGTATTTT.

V usage is TRBV12-3 or TRBV12-4 and J usage is TRBJ2-2; TRBD1 matches 8 bases. The CDR3 covers 16 residues. With 1 base clipped from V and 5 bases from J, the junction kept 6 bases outside the gene matches. The CDR3: CASSLGAGGRTGELFF. The CDR3 DNA follows: TGTGCCAGCAGTTTAGGGGCAGGGGGCCGAACCGGGGAGCTGTTTTTT.

This clonotype was observed a handful of times. The chain carries TRBV30 and TRBJ2-4, with a tentative D call TRBD1 (5 bases). Trimming stripped 3 bases from V and 3 bases from J, with 15 bases between. The CDR3 length is 15 residues. CDR1 GTSNPN and CDR2 SVGIG come from the germline V gene (reference sequence). The CDR3 here is CAWSASGRVKNIQYF. The CDR3 DNA follows: TGTGCCTGGAGCGCATCAGGCAGGGTCAAAAACATTCAGTACTTC. Full variable domain (outside the CDR3, taken from reference TRBV30 and TRBJ2-4): SQTIHQWPATLVQPVGSPLSLECTVEGTSNPNLYWYRQAAGRGLQLLFYSVGIGQISSEVPQNLSASRPQDRQFILSSKKLLLSDSGFYLCAWSASGRVKNIQYFGAGTRLSVL.

In its sample, this clonotype was seen a few times. The rearrangement links TRBV12-3 or TRBV12-4 to TRBJ2-1; TRBD2 matches 7 bases. CDR3 length equals 15 residues. J lost 6 bases, V lost 6 bases, and 11 bases had no gene match. The CDR3 loop reads CASRRMGGSGNEQFF. For the CDR3, the DNA is TGTGCCAGCAGAAGGATGGGGGGGTCGGGCAATGAGCAGTTCTTC.

J is TRBJ1-5 and V is TRBV11-2; 9 bases agree with TRBD1. The trim removed 5 bases at V and 5 bases at J, leaving 10 bases unmatched. Germline V gene sequence: CDR1 SGHAT, CDR2 FQNNGV. The CDR3 covers 16 residues. CDR3 nucleotides: TGTGCCAGCAGCGCACCGGGACAGGGTACCTATCAGCCCCAGCATTTT. Translation gives CASSAPGQGTYQPQHF.

The chain couples TRBV3-1 to TRBJ1-2; D uncertain. Germline V gives CDR1 LGHDT, CDR2 YNNKEL (reference sequence). This CDR3 has 16 residues. Trimming removed 1 base at V and 0 bases at J, with 12 bases between. The CDR3, as DNA: TGTGCCAGCAGCCAAGGTCGCCGAAGGGCTAACTATGGCTACACCTTC. Translating gives CASSQGRRRANYGYTF.

This clonotype was counted between two and nine times. The CDR3 loop is CASSRGQENAQYF. In nucleotides, the CDR3 is TGTGCCAGCAGCCGGGGACAGGAAAATGCCCAGTACTTC. The chain has TRBV7-9 and TRBJ2-5; TRBD1 matches at 8 bases. Germline CDR1 is SEHNR and CDR2 is FQNEAQ (reference sequence). The CDR3 has 13 amino acids. V dropped 5 bases and J dropped 9; count of bases not matched to a gene: 8.

The chain combines TRBV7-9 with TRBJ2-1; D gene ambiguous. The length of the CDR3 is 13 residues. Germline assignment: CDR1 SEHNR and CDR2 FQNEAQ (reference sequence). The V gene lost 0 bases and the J gene lost 9 bases, with 9 bases spanning the gap. Here the CDR3 reads CASSLAGKGEQFF. CDR3 bases: TGTGCCAGCAGCTTAGCTGGGAAAGGTGAGCAGTTCTTC.

This clonotype was counted a few times. The V gene is TRBV9, the J gene TRBJ1-2; the match to TRBD1 covers 7 bases. Germline V gives CDR1 SGDLS, CDR2 YYNGEE. The J segment lost 7 bases and the V segment lost 0 bases, leaving 3 bases of the junction unmatched. CDR3 length: 13 amino acids. The CDR3 DNA sequence: TGTGCCAGCAGCGTAGAGGGGGCCGGTGGCTACACCTTC. The encoded protein is CASSVEGAGGYTF.

V is TRBV20-1 and J is TRBJ2-5, with TRBD2 identical over 10 bases. Germline V CDR1 and CDR2: DFQATT, SNEGSKA (reference sequence). V trimming: 0 bases; J trimming: 4 bases; junction bases outside the gene matches: 11. This CDR3 is built from 17 residues. CDR3 nucleotides: TGCAGTGCTAGAGAGTTACCTAGCGGGAGAGGCCGAGAGACCCAGTACTTC. It translates to CSARELPSGRGRETQYF.

The chain joins TRBV6-5 to TRBJ2-1, with a possible D match to TRBD1 (5 bases). Germline CDR1 is MNHEY and CDR2 is SVGAGI. Trimming removed 3 bases from V and 0 bases from J, with 9 bases in between. This CDR3 contains 15 residues. CDR3 coding DNA: TGTGCCAGCAGTTATGTCCAGGGCTCCTACAATGAGCAGTTCTTC. It encodes CASSYVQGSYNEQFF.

The chain recombines TRBV24-1 with TRBJ2-1; 7 bases map to TRBD2. Germline CDR1 reads KGHDR; CDR2 reads SFDVKD. V lost 1 base and J lost 5; bases outside the gene matches: 7. CDR3 length equals 16 residues. The CDR3 sequence is CATSDFRLADHNEQFF. The CDR3 nucleotides are TGTGCCACCAGTGATTTCAGACTAGCCGATCACAATGAGCAGTTCTTC.

This clonotype was observed a handful of times. The chain has TRBV11-2 and TRBJ1-2; D is perhaps TRBD1 (6 bases). This CDR3 spans 19 amino acids. V lost 1 base and J 4 bases, leaving 25 bases between the germline ends. The germline CDR1 and CDR2 sequences are SGHAT and FQNNGV. DNA of the CDR3: TGTGCCAGCAGCTTAGTGAGGGCAGGGAAGGGGGACTATGGCTATGGCTACACCTTC. As protein: CASSLVRAGKGDYGYGYTF.